The clone carrying this TCR beta chain was counted once. Antigen specificity is unknown. The CDR3 contains 13 residues. The germline CDR1 and CDR2 sequences are SQVTM and ANQGSEA. V was trimmed by 6 bases and J by 4 bases, leaving 13 bases between them. The sample is drawn from a study of shared clonotypes between healthy human individuals. Study-wide findings and caveats: Non-shared clonotypes were found to have lower generation probabilities than the clonotypes that were shared by all four of the sorted-subset donors. Owing to a small donor count, the genetic and exposure-history diversity represented was limited.

Libraries were prepared by immunoSEQ multiplex PCR; TCRdb keeps only in-frame clonotypes and omits some of them. The sample has about 2.2 million clones; 93% are singletons. Only CD45RO-negative cells positively selected for CCR7 counted as naive CD8 cells, so terminally differentiated effector memory CD45RA+ cells were excluded. This TCR came from a man in his late teens or twenties in good health. Some clones in this sample may be carry-over from other donors' samples. The V and J genes are TRBV29-1 and TRBJ1-3; a possible D gene is TRBD1 (6 bases). Material for sequencing was naive CD8+ T cells from PBMCs. The CDR3 coding sequence is TGCAGCGTCTCAGGGGTCGTCGGAAACACCATATATTTT. Protein sequence: CSVSGVVGNTIYF.